Listed here are 16 T cell receptor beta chains from one sample, sequenced in a study of T cell repertoires in cytomegalovirus infection. Using its own MiXCR run on the reads, TCRdb lists one record per CDR3 protein. The sample includes fewer than 700,000 distinct CDR3 sequences, roughly 26% of them seen just once. Material for sequencing was CD8+ T cells from PBMCs. These TCRs come from a human donor in good health (CMV status not recorded). Some clones in this sample may be carry-over from other donors' samples.

The J gene is TRBJ2-1, the V gene TRBV7-3, with a possible D match to TRBD2 (5 bases). V was shortened by 2 bases and J by 4 bases, with 12 bases between the two germline ends. Looked up from germline, CDR1 is SGHTA and CDR2 is FQGTGA. This CDR3 contains 15 residues. In DNA form, the CDR3 reads TGTGCCAGCAGCTTAGGTGGGAGTCAGTACAATGAGCAGTTCTTC. Amino acid sequence: CASSLGGSQYNEQFF.

This clonotype was recorded at least ten times. V is TRBV7-8 and J is TRBJ1-3; D unresolved. V dropped 5 bases and J dropped 0 bases, with 11 bases sitting between them. CDR3 size: 15 residues. Germline CDR1 and CDR2: SGHVS and FQNEAQ. This CDR3 reads CASSPGPTSGNTIYF. The DNA for the CDR3 is TGTGCCAGCAGCCCAGGACCGACCTCTGGAAACACCATATATTTT.

There are many counts of this clonotype. Sequence at one end of the junction differs from germline and may be a read error. The rearrangement links TRBV7-2 to TRBJ1-5; D may be TRBD1 (6 bases). Germline V CDR1 and CDR2: SGHTA, FQGNSA. This CDR3 region has 14 residues. The CDR3, as DNA: TGTGCCAGCAGATTAGGGGGTTTCAATCAGCCCCAGCATTTT. It translates to CASRLGGFNQPQHF.

This clonotype was observed a handful of times. The chain uses TRBV7-2 and TRBJ1-1; D not certain. Germline-derived CDR1 and CDR2 are SGHTA and FQGNSA. The CDR3 covers 14 residues. Trimming took off 5 bases at V and 4 bases at J, with 14 bases between the two ends. CDR3 nucleotides: TGTGCCAGCAGCCCCAACATACAGTTCACTGAAGCTTTCTTT. Translated: CASSPNIQFTEAFF.

This clonotype was seen repeatedly, ten times or more. This rearrangement joins TRBV5-5 to TRBJ2-1, with D possibly being TRBD1 (6 bases). The CDR3 covers 14 residues. Germline V gene sequence: CDR1 SGHKS, CDR2 YYEKEE (reference sequence). V gave up 1 base and J gave up 6 bases, with 11 bases separating them. The CDR3 bases are TGTGCCAGCAGCTTGATGCACAGGGCCAATGAGCAGTTCTTC. This translates into CASSLMHRANEQFF.

This clonotype was seen repeatedly, ten times or more. J is TRBJ1-1 and V is TRBV7-2, with TRBD1 as a possible D gene (6 bases). V was shortened by 1 base and J by 4 bases, with 13 bases between the two germline ends. The CDR3 runs to 15 residues. Germline V gives CDR1 SGHTA, CDR2 FQGNSA. In DNA form, the CDR3 reads TGTGCCAGCAGCTTAGAGTGGGGGGCGCCCACTGAAGCTTTCTTT. Its protein is CASSLEWGAPTEAFF.

The chain employs TRBV28 and TRBJ1-1, with D possibly matching TRBD1 (6 bases). Between the trimmed V and J ends, which lost 5 bases and 1 base, there was a span of 11 bases. This CDR3 is 14 amino acids long. Looked up from germline, CDR1 is MDHEN and CDR2 is SYDVKM. CDR3 nucleotides: TGTGCCAGCAGTAACCTGGGGGCGAACACTGAAGCTTTCTTT. Translated, it gives CASSNLGANTEAFF.

This clonotype was observed a few times. The rearrangement joins TRBV12-3 or TRBV12-4 to TRBJ1-2; 9 bases are shared with TRBD1. This CDR3 spans 17 amino acids. V was pared by 1 base and J by 4 bases, with 10 bases of the junction left unmatched. The CDR3 sequence: CASSLDRDRVLRYGYTF. The CDR3 DNA is TGTGCCAGCAGTTTAGACCGGGACAGGGTTCTTCGCTATGGCTACACCTTC.

This clonotype was counted many times. J is TRBJ2-3 and V is TRBV7-2, with 9 bases identical to TRBD2. The V gene's germline CDR1 is SGHTA and CDR2 FQGNSA. The J segment lost 1 base and the V segment lost 3 bases, leaving 11 bases of the junction unmatched. This CDR3 has 18 residues. CDR3 region: CASSFPHSGGYRTDTQYF. The DNA of the CDR3 is TGTGCCAGCAGCTTCCCTCATAGCGGGGGTTACCGCACAGATACGCAGTATTTT.

This clonotype was counted between two and nine times. The chain carries TRBV28 and TRBJ1-1; D is unclear. Germline loops: CDR1 MDHEN, CDR2 SYDVKM. Trimming removed 5 bases from V and 1 base from J, with 14 bases in between. The CDR3 length is 15 residues. The CDR3 loop reads CASSPKGRRNTEAFF. CDR3 in DNA: TGTGCCAGCAGTCCGAAGGGCCGCAGGAACACTGAAGCTTTCTTT. The whole variable domain, remainder taken from reference TRBV28 and TRBJ1-1, is DVKVTQSSRYLVKRTGEKVFLECVQDMDHENMFWYRQDPGLGLRLIYFSYDVKMKEKGDIPEGYSVSREKKERFSLILESASTNQTSMYLCASSPKGRRNTEAFFGQGTRLTVV.

The chain is built from TRBV5-6 and TRBJ2-1; TRBD2 agrees at 7 bases. The CDR3 spans 15 residues. Germline-derived CDR1 and CDR2 are SGHDT and YYEEEE. Germline trimming cut 3 bases from V and 6 bases from J; bases unmatched to any gene: 9. Written as DNA, the CDR3 is TGTGCCAGCAGCTCCCGGACTAGTAGGAGCAATGAGCAGTTCTTC. Translation gives CASSSRTSRSNEQFF.

The chain is built from TRBV7-9 and TRBJ2-5; D perhaps matches TRBD2 (5 bases). The CDR3 has 14 residues. V was shortened by 2 bases and J by 4 bases, with 11 bases between the two germline ends. Germline loops: CDR1 SEHNR, CDR2 FQNEAQ (reference sequence). The CDR3 bases are TGTGCCAGCAGCTTAAACGCGGCGGGAGAGACCCAGTACTTC. Translation: CASSLNAAGETQYF.

Comments on this clonotype: A read error may be the cause here, since a much bigger clone is one base away. J is TRBJ1-4 and V is TRBV7-4; tentative D call: TRBD1 (6 bases). The CDR3 sequence is 15 residues long. Germline V lookup: CDR1 SGHVT, CDR2 SQSDAQ. CDR3 sequence reads: CANSSTDRLNEKLFF. CDR3 in DNA: TGTGCCAACAGCTCGACCGACAGGTTAAATGAAAAACTGTTTTTT.

The chain couples TRBV6-2 or TRBV6-3 to TRBJ2-5; TRBD2 agrees at 8 bases. The junction had 9 bases not matched to a gene; V was cut back by 2 bases and J by 4 bases. CDR3 length: 16 residues. Germline assignment: CDR1 MNHEY and CDR2 SVGEGT. CDR3 nucleotides: TGTGCCAGCAGTTACGGCGGCGGGGGGAGTAGAGAGACCCAGTACTTC. It specifies CASSYGGGGSRETQYF.

The rearrangement joins TRBV14 to TRBJ1-1; D unresolved. V was cut by 4 bases and J by 4 bases, with 10 bases left in between. This CDR3 spans 13 amino acids. Germline CDR1 SGHDN, CDR2 FVKESK. The CDR3 sequence is CASSPRTGTEAFF. CDR3 DNA: TGTGCCAGCAGCCCGAGGACCGGCACTGAAGCTTTCTTT. Based on the CDR3 plus reference TRBV14 and TRBJ1-1, the full variable domain is EAGVTQFPSHSVIEKGQTVTLRCDPISGHDNLYWYRRVMGKEIKFLLHFVKESKQDESGMPNNRFLAERTGGTYSTLKVQPAELEDSGVYFCASSPRTGTEAFFGQGTRLTVV.

The J gene is TRBJ1-5, the V gene TRBV27, with D tentatively TRBD1 (6 bases). The V end lost 4 bases, the J end lost 3 bases, and 13 bases lay between the germline ends. The CDR3 sequence is 15 residues long. Germline lookup yields CDR1 MNHEY and CDR2 SMNVEV (reference sequence). CDR3 residues: CASSSNTGLNQPQHF. For the CDR3, the DNA is TGTGCCAGCAGTTCAAATACAGGGCTCAATCAGCCCCAGCATTTT.